This paragraph reports one T cell receptor (beta chain). V dropped 7 bases and J dropped 4 bases, with 13 bases sitting between them. The CDR3 has 13 amino acids. Germline loops: CDR1 MNHEY, CDR2 SVGAGI. Participants were aged about 18 to 90 years, lived in roughly 25 US areas, and enrolled virtually. Cohort assignment relied on participant-reported clinical history. The sample comes from a study of blood T cell repertoires in COVID-19. Source study methods: By means of reference gene primer amplification, nucleated cell counts were estimated. Only in-frame clones appear in the TCRdb table, and some are missing; sequencing was by immunoSEQ multiplex PCR. The V and J calls and clone size are taken from that table; D and trimming were inferred from the DNA. This table holds 310,000 or so clones, 90% found once.

This clonotype originated in a woman between 18 and 30 years old with acute COVID-19. The sequenced sample consisted of PBMCs or T cells enriched from blood (not recorded which). This chain uses TRBV6-5 with TRBJ1-2, with D possibly being TRBD1 (5 bases). The CDR3 loop is CASTTGGGYGYTF. The CDR3 nucleotides are TGTGCCAGCACCACTGGCGGGGGCTATGGCTACACCTTC.